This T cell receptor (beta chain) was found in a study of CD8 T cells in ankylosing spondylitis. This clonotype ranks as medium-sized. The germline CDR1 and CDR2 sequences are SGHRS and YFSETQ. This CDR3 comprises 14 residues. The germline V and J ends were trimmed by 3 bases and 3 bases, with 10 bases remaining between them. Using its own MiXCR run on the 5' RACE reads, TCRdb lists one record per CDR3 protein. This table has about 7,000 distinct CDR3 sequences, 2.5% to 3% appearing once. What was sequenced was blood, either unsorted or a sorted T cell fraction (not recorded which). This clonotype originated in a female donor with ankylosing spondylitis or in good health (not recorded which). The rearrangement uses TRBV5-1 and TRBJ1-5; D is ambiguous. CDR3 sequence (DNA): TGCGCCAGCAGCTGGCGGGAACCCAATCAGCCCCAGCATTTT. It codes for CASSWREPNQPQHF.